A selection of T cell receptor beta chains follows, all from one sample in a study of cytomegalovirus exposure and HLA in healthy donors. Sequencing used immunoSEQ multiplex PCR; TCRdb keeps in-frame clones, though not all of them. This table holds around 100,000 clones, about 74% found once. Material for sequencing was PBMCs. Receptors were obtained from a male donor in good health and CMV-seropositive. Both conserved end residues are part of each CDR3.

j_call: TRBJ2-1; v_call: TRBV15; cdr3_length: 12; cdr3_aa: CATATGYNEQFF
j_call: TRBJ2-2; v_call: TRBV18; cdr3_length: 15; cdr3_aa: CASSLQGAITGELFF
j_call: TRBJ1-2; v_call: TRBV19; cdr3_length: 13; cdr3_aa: CASRPRGGYGYTF
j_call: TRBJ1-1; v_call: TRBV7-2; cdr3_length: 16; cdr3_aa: CASSYGQGGRNTEAFF
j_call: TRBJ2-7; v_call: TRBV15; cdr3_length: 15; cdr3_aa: CATSRGQGLSYEQYF
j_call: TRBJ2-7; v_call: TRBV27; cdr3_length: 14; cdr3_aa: CASSIGQGYYEQYF
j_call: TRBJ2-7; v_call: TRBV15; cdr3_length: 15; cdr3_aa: CATSREGQSSYEQYF
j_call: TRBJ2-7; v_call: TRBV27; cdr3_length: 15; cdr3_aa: CASSFSSGRAYEQYF
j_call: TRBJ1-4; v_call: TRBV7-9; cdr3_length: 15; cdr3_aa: CASSSQGQSNEKLFF
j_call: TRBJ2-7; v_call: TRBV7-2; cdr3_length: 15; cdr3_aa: CASSQTSGSGHEQYF
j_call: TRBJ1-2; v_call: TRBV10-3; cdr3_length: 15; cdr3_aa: CAISESRETNYGYTF
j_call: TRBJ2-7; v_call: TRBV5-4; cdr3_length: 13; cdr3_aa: CASSSWTSREQYF
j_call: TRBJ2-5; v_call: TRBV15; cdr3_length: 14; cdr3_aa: CATSRDARGETQYF
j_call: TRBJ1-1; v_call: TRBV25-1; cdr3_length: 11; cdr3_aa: CASRFYSEAFF
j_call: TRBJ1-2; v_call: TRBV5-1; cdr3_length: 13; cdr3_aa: CASSLTGSAVYTF
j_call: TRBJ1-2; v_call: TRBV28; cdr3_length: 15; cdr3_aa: CASSLPQGTNYGYTF
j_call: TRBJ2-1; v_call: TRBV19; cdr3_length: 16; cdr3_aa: CASSLRGLNSYNEQFF
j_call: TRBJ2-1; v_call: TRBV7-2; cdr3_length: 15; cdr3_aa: CASSLELAGYNEQFF
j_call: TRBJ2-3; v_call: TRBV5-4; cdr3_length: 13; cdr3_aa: CASSRDSPDTQYF
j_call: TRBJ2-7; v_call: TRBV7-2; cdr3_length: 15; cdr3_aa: CASSLLAGGSYEQYF
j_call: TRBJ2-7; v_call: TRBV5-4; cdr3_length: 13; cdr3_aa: CASSLGGFYEQYF
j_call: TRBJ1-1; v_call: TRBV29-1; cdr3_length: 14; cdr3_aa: CSAMTGQGITEAFF
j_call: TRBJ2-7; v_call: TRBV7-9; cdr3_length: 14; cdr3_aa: CASSSGRGIHERYF
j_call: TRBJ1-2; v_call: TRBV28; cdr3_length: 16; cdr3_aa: CASTTAGGLQGYGYTF
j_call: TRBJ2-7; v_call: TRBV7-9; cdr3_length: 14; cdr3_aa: CASSLAGDAYEQYF
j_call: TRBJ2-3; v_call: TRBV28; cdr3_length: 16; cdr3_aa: CASMSGAGGGTDTQYF
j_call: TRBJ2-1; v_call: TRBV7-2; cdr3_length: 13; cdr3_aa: CASSFIRGNEQFF
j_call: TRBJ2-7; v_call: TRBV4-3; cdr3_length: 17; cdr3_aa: CASSQVRLNSLPSEQYF
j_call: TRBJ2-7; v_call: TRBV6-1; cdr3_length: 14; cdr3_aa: CASRGYDRSYEQYF
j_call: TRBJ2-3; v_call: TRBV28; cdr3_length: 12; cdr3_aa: CASSLSTDTQYF
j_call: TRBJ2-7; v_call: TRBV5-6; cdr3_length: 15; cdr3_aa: CASSWEGPISYEQYF
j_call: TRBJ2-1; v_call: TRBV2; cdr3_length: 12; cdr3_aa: CASSRAGNEQFF
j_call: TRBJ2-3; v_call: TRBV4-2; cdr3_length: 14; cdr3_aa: CASSQEWQGDTQYF
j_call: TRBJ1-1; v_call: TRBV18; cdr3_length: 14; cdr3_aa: CASSPGRRDTEAFF
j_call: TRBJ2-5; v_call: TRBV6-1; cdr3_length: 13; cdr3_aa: CASSGTGQETQYF
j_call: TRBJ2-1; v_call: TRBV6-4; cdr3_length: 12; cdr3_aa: CASSGNGGTQFF
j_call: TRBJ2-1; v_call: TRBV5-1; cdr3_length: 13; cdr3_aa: CASSFAGDNEQFF
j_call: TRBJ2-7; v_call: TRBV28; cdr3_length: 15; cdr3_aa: CASSLSLGRDYEQYF
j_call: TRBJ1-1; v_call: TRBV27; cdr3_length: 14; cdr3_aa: CASSFGQGNTEAFF
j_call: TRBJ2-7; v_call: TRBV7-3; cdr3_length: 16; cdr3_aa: CSSSLNAPGGSYEQYF
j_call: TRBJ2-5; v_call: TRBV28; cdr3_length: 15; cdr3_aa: CASRTGLAGVETQYF
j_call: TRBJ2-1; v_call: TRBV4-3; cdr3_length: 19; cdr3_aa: CASSRGGLLAGGLGNEQFF
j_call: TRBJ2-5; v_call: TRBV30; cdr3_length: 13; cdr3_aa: CAWSVAGSGTQYF
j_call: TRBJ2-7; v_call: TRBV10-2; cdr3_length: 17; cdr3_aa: CASVRGTGGFSAYEQYF
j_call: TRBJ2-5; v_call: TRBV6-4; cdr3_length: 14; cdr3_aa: CASRLGHIQETQYF
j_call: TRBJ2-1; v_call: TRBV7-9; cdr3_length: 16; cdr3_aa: CSSTQISGRPYNEQFF
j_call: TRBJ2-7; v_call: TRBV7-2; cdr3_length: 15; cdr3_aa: CASSSRPRGSYEQYF
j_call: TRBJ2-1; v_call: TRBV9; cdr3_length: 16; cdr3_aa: CASSPTGGSSYNEQFF
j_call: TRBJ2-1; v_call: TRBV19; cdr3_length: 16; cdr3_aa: CASRGTGTSGSNEQFF
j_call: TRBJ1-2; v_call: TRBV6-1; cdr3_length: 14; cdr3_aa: CASSDGQGVYGYTF
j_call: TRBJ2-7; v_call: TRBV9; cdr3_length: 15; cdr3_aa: CASSEGIAGGYEQYF
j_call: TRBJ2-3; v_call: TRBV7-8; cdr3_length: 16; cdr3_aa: CASSFTDRGWADTQYF
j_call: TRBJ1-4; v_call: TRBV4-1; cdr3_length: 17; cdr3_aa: CASSLNPTSATNEKLFF